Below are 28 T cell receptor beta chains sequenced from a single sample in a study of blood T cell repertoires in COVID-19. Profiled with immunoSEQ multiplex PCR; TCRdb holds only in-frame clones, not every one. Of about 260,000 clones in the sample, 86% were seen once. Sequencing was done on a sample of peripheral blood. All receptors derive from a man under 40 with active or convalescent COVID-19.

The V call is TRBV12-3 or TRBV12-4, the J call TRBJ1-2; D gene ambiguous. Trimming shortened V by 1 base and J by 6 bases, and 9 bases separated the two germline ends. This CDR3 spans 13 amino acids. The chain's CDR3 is CASSLDDMNGYTF. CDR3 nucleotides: TGTGCCAGCAGTTTAGACGACATGAATGGCTACACCTTC.

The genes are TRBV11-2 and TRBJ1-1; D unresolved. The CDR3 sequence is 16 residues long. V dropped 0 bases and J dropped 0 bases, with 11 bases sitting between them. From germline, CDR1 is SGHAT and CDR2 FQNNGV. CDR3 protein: CASSLESWQMNTEAFF. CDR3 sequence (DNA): TGTGCCAGCAGCTTAGAGTCGTGGCAGATGAACACTGAAGCTTTCTTT.

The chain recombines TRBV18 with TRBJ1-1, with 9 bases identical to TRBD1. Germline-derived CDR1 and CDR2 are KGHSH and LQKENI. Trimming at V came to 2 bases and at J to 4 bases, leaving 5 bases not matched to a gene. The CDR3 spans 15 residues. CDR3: CASSPSGTGLTEAFF. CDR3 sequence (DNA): TGTGCCAGCTCACCATCCGGGACAGGGCTCACTGAAGCTTTCTTT.

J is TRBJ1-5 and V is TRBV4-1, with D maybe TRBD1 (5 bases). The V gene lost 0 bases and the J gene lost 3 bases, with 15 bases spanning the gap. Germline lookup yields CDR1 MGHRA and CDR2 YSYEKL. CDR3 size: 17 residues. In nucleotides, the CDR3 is TGCGCCAGCAGCCAAGATTTCACAATAGGGGCCAATCAGCCCCAGCATTTT. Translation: CASSQDFTIGANQPQHF.

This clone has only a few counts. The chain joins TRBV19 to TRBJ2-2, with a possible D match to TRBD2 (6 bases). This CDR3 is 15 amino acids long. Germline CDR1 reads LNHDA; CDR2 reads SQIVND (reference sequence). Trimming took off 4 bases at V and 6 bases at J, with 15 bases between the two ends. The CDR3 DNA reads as TGTGCCAGTAGTAGGGGACTGCAAACCCCCGGGGAGCTGTTTTTT. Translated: CASSRGLQTPGELFF.

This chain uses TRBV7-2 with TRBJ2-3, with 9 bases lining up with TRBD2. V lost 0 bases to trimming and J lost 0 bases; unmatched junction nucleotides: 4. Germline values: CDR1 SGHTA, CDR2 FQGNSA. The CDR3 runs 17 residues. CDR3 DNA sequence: TGTGCCAGCAGCTTAGCCCTAGCGGGGTCTAGCACAGATACGCAGTATTTT. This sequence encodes CASSLALAGSSTDTQYF.

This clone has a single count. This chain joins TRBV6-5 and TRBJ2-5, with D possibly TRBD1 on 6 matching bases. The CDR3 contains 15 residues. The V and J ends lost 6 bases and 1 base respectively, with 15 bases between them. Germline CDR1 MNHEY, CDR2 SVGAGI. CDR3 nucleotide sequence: TGTGCCAGCAGCCTTAGGGGGTCAGGCCAAGAGACCCAGTACTTC. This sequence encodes CASSLRGSGQETQYF.

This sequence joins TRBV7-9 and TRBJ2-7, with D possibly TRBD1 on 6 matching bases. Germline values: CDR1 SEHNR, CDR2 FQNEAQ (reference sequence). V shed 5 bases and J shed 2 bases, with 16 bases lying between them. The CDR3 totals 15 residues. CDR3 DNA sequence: TGTGCCAGCAGCCAAAGCCTAAGGGGGACCTACGAGCAGTACTTC. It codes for CASSQSLRGTYEQYF.

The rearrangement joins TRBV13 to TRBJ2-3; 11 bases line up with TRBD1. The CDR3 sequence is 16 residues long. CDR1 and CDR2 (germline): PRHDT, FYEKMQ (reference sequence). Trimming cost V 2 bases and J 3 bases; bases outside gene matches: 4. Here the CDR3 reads CASSLWTGGNTDTQYF. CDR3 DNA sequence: TGTGCCAGCAGCTTATGGACAGGGGGCAATACAGATACGCAGTATTTT.

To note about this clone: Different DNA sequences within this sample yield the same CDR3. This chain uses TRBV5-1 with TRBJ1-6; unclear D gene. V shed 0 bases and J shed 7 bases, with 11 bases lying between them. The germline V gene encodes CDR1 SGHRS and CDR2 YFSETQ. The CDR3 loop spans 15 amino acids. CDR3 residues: CASSLADRGNSPLHF. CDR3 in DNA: TGCGCCAGCAGCTTGGCCGATCGGGGAAATTCACCCCTCCACTTT.

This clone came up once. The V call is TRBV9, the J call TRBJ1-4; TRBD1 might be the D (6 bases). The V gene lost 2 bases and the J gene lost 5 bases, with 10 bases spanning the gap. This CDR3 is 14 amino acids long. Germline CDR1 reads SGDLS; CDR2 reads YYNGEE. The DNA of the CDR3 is TGTGCCAGCAGCGTTACAGGGCTGAATGAAAAACTGTTTTTT. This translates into CASSVTGLNEKLFF.

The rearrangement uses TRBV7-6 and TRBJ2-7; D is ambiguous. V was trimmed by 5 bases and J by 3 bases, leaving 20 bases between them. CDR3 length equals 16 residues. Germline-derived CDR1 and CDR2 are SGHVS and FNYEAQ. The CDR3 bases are TGTGCCAGCAGCCCGTACCGCGAGGCCAACGACTACGAGCAGTACTTC. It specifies CASSPYREANDYEQYF.

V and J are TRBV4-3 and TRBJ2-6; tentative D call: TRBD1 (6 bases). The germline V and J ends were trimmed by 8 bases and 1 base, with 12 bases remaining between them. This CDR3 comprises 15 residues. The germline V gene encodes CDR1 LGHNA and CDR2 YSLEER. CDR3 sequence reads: CASGQITSGANVLTF. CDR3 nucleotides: TGCGCCAGCGGACAGATCACTTCTGGGGCCAACGTCCTGACTTTC.

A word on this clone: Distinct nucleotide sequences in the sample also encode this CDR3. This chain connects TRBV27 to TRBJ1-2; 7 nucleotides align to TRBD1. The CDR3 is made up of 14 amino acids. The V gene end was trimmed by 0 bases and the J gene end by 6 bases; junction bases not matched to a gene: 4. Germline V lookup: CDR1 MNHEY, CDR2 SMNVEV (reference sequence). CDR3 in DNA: TGTGCCAGCAGTTTATCGGGGACAGTCAATGGCTACACCTTC. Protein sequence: CASSLSGTVNGYTF.

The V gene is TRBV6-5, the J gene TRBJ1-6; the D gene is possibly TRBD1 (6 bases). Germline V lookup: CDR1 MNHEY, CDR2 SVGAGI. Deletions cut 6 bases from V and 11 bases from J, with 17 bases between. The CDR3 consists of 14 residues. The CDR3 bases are TGTGCCAGCAGATATACAGGGCAGGGACCACCCCTCCACTTT. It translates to CASRYTGQGPPLHF.

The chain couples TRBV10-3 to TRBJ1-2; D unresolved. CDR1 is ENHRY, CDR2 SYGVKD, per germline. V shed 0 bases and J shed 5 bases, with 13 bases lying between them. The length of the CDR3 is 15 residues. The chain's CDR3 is CAISESASTLYGYTF. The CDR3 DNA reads TGTGCCATCAGTGAGTCAGCAAGTACCCTTTATGGCTACACCTTC.

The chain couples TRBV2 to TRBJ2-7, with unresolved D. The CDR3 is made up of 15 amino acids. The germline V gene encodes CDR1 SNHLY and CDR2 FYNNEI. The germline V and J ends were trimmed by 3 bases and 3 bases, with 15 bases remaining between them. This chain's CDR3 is CASSDSAVVHYEQYF. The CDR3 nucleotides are TGTGCCAGCAGTGACTCGGCGGTAGTACACTACGAGCAGTACTTC. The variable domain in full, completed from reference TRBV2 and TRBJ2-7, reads EPEVTQTPSHQVTQMGQEVILRCVPISNHLYFYWYRQILGQKVEFLVSFYNNEISEKSEIFDDQFSVERPDGSNFTLKIRSTKLEDSAMYFCASSDSAVVHYEQYFGPGTRLTVT.

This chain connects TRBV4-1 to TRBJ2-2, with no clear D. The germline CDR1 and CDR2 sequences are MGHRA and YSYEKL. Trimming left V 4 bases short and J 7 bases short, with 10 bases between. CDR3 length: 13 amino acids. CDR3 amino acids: CASSRSTNGELFF. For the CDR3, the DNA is TGCGCCAGCAGCCGGTCCACAAACGGGGAGCTGTTTTTT.

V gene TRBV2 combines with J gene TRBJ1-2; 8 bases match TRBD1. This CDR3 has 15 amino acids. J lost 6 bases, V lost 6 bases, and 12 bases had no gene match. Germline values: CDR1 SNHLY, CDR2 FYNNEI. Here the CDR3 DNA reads TGTGCCAGCAGCCGAGACAGGGGTCGATGGGATGGCTACACCTTC. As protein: CASSRDRGRWDGYTF.

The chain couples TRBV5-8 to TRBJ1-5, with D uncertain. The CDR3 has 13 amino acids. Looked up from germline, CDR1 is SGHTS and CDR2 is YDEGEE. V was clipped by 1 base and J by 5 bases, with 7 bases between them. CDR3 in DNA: TGTGCCAGCAGCTTGAGATCAGATCAGCCCCAGCATTTT. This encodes CASSLRSDQPQHF.

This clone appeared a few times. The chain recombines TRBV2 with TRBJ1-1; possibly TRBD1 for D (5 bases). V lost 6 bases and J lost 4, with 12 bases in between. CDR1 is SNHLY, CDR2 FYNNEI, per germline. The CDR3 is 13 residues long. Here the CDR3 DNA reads TGTGCCAGCAGAGCAGGGTTCATCACTGAAGCTTTCTTT. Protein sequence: CASRAGFITEAFF.

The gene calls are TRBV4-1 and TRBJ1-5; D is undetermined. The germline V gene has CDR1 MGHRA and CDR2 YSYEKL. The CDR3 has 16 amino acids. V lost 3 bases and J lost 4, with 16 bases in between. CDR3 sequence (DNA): TGCGCCAGCAGCCAGCCGTTTACGGGTTTAAATCAGCCCCAGCATTTT. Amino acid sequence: CASSQPFTGLNQPQHF.

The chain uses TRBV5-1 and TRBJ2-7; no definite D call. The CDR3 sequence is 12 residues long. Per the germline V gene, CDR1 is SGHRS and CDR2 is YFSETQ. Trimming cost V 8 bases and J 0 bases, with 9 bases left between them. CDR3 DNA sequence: TGCGCCAGTACCTCCAGCTCCTACGAGCAGTACTTC. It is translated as CASTSSSYEQYF.

The CDR3 DNA reads TGTGCCAGCGGGACAGGGGGATTGTTGAGTGAAGCTTTCTTT. Translation gives CASGTGGLLSEAFF. This chain uses TRBV6-5 with TRBJ1-1, with 11 bases identical to TRBD1. CDR1 MNHEY and CDR2 SVGAGI come from the germline V gene. This CDR3 has 14 amino acids. V was clipped by 8 bases and J by 7 bases; unmatched bases: 9.

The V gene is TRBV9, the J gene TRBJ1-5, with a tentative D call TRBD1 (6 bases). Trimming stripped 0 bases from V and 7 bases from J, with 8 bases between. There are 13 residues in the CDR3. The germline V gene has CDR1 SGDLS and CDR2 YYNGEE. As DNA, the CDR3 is TGTGCCAGCAGCGTAGGAGGGGGACAGCCCCAGCATTTT. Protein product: CASSVGGGQPQHF.

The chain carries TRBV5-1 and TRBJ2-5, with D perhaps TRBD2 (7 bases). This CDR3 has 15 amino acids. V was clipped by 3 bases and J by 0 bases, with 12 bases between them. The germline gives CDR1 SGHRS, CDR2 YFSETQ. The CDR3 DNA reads TGCGCCAGCAGCTCGAGGGGGGGCCACCAAGAGACCCAGTACTTC. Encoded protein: CASSSRGGHQETQYF.

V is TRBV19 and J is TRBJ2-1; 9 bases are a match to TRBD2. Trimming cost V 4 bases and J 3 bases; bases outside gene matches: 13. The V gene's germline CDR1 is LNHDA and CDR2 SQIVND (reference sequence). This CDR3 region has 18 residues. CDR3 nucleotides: TGTGCCAGTAGTAGAGAGAGTTTAGCGGGGGAGTTCTACAATGAGCAGTTCTTC. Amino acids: CASSRESLAGEFYNEQFF.

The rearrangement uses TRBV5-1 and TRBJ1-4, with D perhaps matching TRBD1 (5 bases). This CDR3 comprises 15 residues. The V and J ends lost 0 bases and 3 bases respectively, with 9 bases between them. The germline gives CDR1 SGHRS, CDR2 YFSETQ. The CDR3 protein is CASSLAGWANEKLFF. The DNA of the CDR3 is TGCGCCAGCAGCTTGGCAGGGTGGGCTAATGAAAAACTGTTTTTT.